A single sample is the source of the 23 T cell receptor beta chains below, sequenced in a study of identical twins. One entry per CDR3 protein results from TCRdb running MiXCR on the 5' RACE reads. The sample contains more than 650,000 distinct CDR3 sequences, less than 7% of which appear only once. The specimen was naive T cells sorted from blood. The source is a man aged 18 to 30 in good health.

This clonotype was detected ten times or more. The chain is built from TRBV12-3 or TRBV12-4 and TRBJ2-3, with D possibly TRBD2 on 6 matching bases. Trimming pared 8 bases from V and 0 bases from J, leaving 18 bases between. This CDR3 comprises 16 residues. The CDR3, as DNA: TGTGCCAGCTCATTGGTCGGGAGCCTTAGCACAGATACGCAGTATTTT. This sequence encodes CASSLVGSLSTDTQYF.

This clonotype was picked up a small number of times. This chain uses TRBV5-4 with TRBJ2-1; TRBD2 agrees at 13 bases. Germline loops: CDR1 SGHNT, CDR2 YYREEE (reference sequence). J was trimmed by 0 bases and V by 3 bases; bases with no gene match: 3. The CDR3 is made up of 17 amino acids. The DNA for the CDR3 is TGTGCCAGCAGCTGGGGACTAGCGGGGAGCTCCTACAATGAGCAGTTCTTC. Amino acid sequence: CASSWGLAGSSYNEQFF.

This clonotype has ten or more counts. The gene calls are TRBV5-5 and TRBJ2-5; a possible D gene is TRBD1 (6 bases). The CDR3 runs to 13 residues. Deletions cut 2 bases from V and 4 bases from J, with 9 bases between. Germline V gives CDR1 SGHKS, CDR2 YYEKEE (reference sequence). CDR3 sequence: CASSLQGGETQYF. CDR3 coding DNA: TGTGCCAGCAGCTTACAGGGTGGAGAGACCCAGTACTTC. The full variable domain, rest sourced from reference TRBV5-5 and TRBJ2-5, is DAGVTQSPTHLIKTRGQQVTLRCSPISGHKSVSWYQQVLGQGPQFIFQYYEKEERGRGNFPDRFSARQFPNYSSELNVNALLLGDSALYLCASSLQGGETQYFGPGTRLLVL.

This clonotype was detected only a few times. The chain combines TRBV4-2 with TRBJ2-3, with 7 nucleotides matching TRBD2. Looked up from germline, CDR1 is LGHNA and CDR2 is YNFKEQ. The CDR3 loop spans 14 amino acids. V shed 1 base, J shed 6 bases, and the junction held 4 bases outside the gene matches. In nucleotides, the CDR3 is TGTGCCAGCAGCCAAGTGCCAGCGGGGGATACGCAGTATTTT. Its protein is CASSQVPAGDTQYF.

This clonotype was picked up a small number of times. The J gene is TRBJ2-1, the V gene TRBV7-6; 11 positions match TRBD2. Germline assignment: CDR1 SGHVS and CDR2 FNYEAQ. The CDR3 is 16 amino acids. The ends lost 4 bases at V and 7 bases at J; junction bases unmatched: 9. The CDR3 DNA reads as TGTGCCAGCAGCTCAATTGGACTAGCGGGTATGAATGAGCAGTTCTTC. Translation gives CASSSIGLAGMNEQFF.

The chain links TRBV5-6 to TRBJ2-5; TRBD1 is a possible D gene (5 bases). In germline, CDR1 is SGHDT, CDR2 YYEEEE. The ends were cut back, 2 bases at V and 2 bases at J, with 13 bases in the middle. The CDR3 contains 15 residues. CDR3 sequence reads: CASSFITGIQETQYF. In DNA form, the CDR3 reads TGTGCCAGCAGCTTCATAACAGGAATTCAAGAGACCCAGTACTTC.

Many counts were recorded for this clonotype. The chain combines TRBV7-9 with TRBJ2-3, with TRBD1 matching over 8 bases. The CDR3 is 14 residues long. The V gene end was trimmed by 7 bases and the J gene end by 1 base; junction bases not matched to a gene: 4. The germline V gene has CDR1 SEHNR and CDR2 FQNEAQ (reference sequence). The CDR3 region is CASTADRGTDTQYF. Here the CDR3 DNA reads TGTGCCAGCACCGCGGACAGGGGCACAGATACGCAGTATTTT.

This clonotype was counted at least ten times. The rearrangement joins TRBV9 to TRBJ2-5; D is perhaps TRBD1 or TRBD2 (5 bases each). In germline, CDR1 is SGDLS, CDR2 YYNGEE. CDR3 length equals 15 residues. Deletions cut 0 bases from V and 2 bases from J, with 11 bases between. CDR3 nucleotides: TGTGCCAGCAGCGTAGATCGGGGCCGGCAAGAGACCCAGTACTTC. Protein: CASSVDRGRQETQYF.

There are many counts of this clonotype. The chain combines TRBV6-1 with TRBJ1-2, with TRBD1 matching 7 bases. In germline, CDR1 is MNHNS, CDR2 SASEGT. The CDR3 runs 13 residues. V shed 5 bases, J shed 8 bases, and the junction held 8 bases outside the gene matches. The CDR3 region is CASSRKGTAGYTF. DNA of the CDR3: TGTGCCAGCAGTAGAAAAGGGACAGCCGGCTACACCTTC.

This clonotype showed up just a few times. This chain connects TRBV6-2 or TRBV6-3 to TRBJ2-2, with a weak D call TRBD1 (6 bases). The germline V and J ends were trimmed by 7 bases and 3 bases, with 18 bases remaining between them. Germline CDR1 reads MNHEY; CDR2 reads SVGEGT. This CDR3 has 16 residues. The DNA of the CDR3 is TGTGCCAGCATTAAGACCACCGGGACACACACCGGGGAGCTGTTTTTT. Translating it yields CASIKTTGTHTGELFF.

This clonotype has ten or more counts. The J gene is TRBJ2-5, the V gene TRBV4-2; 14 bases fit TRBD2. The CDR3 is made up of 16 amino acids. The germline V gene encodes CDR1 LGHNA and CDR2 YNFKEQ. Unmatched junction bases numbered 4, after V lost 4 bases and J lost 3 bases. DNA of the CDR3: TGTGCCAGCAGCCGACGACTAGCGGGAGGGGAAGAGACCCAGTACTTC. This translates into CASSRRLAGGEETQYF.

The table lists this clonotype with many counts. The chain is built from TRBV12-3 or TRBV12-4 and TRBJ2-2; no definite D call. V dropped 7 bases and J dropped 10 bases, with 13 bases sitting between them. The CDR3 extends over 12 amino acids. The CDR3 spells CASKNGVTELFF. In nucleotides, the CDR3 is TGTGCCAGCAAGAATGGGGTAACGGAGCTGTTTTTT.

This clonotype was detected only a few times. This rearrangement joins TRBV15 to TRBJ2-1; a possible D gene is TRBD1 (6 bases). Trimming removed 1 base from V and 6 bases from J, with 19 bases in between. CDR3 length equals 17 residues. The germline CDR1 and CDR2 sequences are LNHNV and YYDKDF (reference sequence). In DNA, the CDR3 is TGTGCCACCAGCAGAGGACGGCCAATTACAGGGAGCAATGAGCAGTTCTTC. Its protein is CATSRGRPITGSNEQFF.

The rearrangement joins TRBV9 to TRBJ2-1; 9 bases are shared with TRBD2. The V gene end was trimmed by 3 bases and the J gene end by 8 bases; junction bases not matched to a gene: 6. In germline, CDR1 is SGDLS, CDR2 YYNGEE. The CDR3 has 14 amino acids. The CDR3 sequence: CASSAPGTSYEQFF. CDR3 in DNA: TGTGCCAGCAGCGCTCCCGGGACTAGCTATGAGCAGTTCTTC. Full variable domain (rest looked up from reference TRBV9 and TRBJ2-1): DSGVTQTPKHLITATGQRVTLRCSPRSGDLSVYWYQQSLDQGLQFLIQYYNGEERAKGNILERFSAQQFPDLHSELNLSSLELGDSALYFCASSAPGTSYEQFFGPGTRLTVL.

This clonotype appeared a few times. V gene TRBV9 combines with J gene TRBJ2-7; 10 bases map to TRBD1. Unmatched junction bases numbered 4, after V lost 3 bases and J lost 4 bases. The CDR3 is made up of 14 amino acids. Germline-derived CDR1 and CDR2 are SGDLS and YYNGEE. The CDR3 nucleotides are TGTGCCAGCAGCGAGACGGGACAGGGGTACGAGCAGTACTTC. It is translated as CASSETGQGYEQYF.

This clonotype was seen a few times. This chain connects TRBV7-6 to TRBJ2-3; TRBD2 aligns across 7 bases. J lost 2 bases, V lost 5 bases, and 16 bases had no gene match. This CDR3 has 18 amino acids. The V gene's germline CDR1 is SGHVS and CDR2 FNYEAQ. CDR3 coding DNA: TGTGCCAGCAGCCGTCCGGGACTACCTCACCCACACACAGATACGCAGTATTTT. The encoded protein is CASSRPGLPHPHTDTQYF. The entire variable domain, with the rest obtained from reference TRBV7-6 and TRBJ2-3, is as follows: GAGVSQSPRYKVTKRGQDVALRCDPISGHVSLYWYRQALGQGPEFLTYFNYEAQQDKSGLPNDRFSAERPEGSISTLTIQRTEQRDSAMYRCASSRPGLPHPHTDTQYFGPGTRLTVL.

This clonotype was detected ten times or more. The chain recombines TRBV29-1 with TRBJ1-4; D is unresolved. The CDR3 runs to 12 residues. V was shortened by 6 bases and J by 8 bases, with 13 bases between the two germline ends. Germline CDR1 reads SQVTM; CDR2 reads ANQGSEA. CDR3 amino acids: CSVSVLGEKLFF. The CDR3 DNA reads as TGCAGCGTCTCAGTGTTAGGCGAAAAACTGTTTTTT.

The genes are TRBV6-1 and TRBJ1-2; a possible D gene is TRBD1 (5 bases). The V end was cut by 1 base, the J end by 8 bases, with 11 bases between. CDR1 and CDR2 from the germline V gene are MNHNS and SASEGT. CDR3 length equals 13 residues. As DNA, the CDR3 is TGTGCCAGCAGTGAAGAAGGGGAATCGGGCTACACCTTC. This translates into CASSEEGESGYTF.

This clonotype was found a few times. The CDR3 is CASGLGVANYNEQFF. In nucleotides, the CDR3 is TGTGCTAGTGGACTCGGAGTAGCGAACTACAATGAGCAGTTCTTC. This chain uses TRBV12-5 with TRBJ2-1; the D gene is possibly TRBD2 (5 bases). There are 15 residues in the CDR3. The germline V gene encodes CDR1 LGHNT and CDR2 FRNRAP. Trimming left V 6 bases short and J 3 bases short, with 15 bases between.

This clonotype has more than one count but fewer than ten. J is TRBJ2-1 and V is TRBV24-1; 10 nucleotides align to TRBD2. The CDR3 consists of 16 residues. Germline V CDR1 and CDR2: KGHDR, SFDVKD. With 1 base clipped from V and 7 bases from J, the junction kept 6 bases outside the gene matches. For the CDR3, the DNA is TGTGCCACCAGTGATTTTAGCGGGAGGAGTATAAATGAGCAGTTCTTC. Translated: CATSDFSGRSINEQFF.

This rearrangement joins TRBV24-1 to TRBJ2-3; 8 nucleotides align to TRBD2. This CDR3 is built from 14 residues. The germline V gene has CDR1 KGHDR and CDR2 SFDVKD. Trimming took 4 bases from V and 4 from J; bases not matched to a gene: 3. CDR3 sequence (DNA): TGTGCCACCAGTGACAAGCGGGAGTCAGATACGCAGTATTTT. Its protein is CATSDKRESDTQYF.

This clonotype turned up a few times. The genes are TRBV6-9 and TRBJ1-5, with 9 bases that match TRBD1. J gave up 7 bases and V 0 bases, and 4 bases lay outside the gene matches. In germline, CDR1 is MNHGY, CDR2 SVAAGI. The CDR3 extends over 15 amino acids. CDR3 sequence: CASSYSGQGRQPQHF. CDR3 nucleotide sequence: TGTGCCAGCAGTTATTCAGGACAGGGGAGACAGCCCCAGCATTTT.

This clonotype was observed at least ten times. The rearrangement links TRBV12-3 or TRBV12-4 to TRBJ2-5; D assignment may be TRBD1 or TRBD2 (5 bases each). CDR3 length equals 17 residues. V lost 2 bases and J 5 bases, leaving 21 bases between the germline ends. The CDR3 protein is CASSLNLGSRGWETQYF. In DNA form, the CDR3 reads TGTGCCAGCAGTTTAAATCTCGGGTCGAGGGGTTGGGAGACCCAGTACTTC.